The 27 T cell receptor beta chains below were found in one sample sequenced in a study of control samples from healthy donors and cancer patients. Only in-frame clones appear in the TCRdb table, and some are missing; sequencing was by immunoSEQ multiplex PCR. The sample comprises 90,000 or so clones, about 89% of which are singletons, and 7.5% to 8% rests with the top ten. The sample taken for sequencing was blood. The receptors originated from a woman aged 55-75 years in good health.

V gene TRBV19 combines with J gene TRBJ2-3; possibly TRBD2 for D (7 bases). The CDR3 has 15 residues. Trimming cost V 5 bases and J 5 bases, with 17 bases left between them. CDR1 is LNHDA, CDR2 SQIVND, per germline (reference sequence). CDR3 DNA sequence: TGTGCCAGTAGTTCTGGCGGGGGCCGGGGAGATACGCAGTATTTT. Translating it yields CASSSGGGRGDTQYF. Filled out from reference TRBV19 and TRBJ2-3, the complete variable domain reads DGGITQSPKYLFRKEGQNVTLSCEQNLNHDAMYWYRQDPGQGLRLIYYSQIVNDFQKGDIAEGYSVSREKKESFPLTVTSAQKNPTAFYLCASSSGGGRGDTQYFGPGTRLTVL.

This chain connects TRBV15 to TRBJ2-1; D gene uncertain. Per germline, CDR1 LNHNV and CDR2 YYDKDF (reference sequence). The CDR3 contains 11 residues. The V and J ends lost 1 base and 6 bases respectively, with 1 base between them. CDR3 nucleotide sequence: TGTGCCACCAGCAGAGTCAATGAGCAGTTCTTC. This encodes CATSRVNEQFF. The full variable domain, in which reference TRBV15 and TRBJ2-1 provide the parts outside the CDR3, is DAMVIQNPRYQVTQFGKPVTLSCSQTLNHNVMYWYQQKSSQAPKLLFHYYDKDFNNEADTPDNFQSRRPNTSFCFLDIRSPGLGDTAMYLCATSRVNEQFFGPGTRLTVL.

The V gene is TRBV6-5, the J gene TRBJ1-6, with TRBD1 as a possible D gene (6 bases). Germline V gives CDR1 MNHEY, CDR2 SVGAGI. V was cut by 11 bases and J by 4 bases, with 18 bases left in between. This CDR3 region has 15 residues. This chain's CDR3 is CASRPGDLYNSPLHF. CDR3 DNA sequence: TGTGCCTCCCGTCCAGGGGACCTGTATAATTCACCCCTCCACTTT.

The CDR3 DNA is TGCGCCAGCAGCTTCGCGGGGGCCCAAGAGACCCAGTACTTC. Protein: CASSFAGAQETQYF. The V call is TRBV5-1, the J call TRBJ2-5, with D perhaps TRBD2 (7 bases). The germline V gene encodes CDR1 SGHRS and CDR2 YFSETQ. Trimming cost V 2 bases and J 1 base, with 9 bases left between them. CDR3 length equals 14 residues.

V gene TRBV18 combines with J gene TRBJ1-1; D unclear. The germline gives CDR1 KGHSH, CDR2 LQKENI. The V and J ends lost 2 bases and 7 bases respectively, with 17 bases between them. The CDR3 contains 15 residues. CDR3 sequence (DNA): TGTGCCAGCTCACCATACACGCTCCCGGGAGATGAAGCTTTCTTT. Protein sequence: CASSPYTLPGDEAFF.

This chain connects TRBV5-4 to TRBJ2-5; 7 bases line up with TRBD2. The CDR3 spans 14 residues. V lost 0 bases and J lost 2; bases outside the gene matches: 1. CDR1 SGHNT and CDR2 YYREEE come from the germline V gene (reference sequence). The DNA of the CDR3 is TGTGCCAGCAGCTTGGAGCGGGGACAAGAGACCCAGTACTTC. Translating gives CASSLERGQETQYF.

V usage is TRBV6-6 and J usage is TRBJ2-2, with 8 bases that match TRBD2. Losses at the gene ends were 0 bases for V and 6 bases for J; bases not matched to a gene: 6. Germline lookup yields CDR1 MNHNY and CDR2 SVGAGI (reference sequence). The CDR3 covers 16 residues. The CDR3 spells CASSYSSSGGSGELFF. The CDR3 DNA reads as TGTGCCAGCAGTTACTCATCAAGCGGGGGCTCCGGGGAGCTGTTTTTT.

This clone was counted a single time. This chain links TRBV11-2 with TRBJ2-2; 12 bases match TRBD2. Germline lookup yields CDR1 SGHAT and CDR2 FQNNGV. V trimming: 5 bases; J trimming: 3 bases; junction bases outside the gene matches: 7. The CDR3 contains 17 residues. The CDR3 sequence is CASSPPTSGGYTGELFF. The CDR3 nucleotides are TGTGCCAGCAGCCCCCCGACTAGCGGGGGATACACCGGGGAGCTGTTTTTT. The full variable domain, in which reference TRBV11-2 and TRBJ2-2 provide the parts outside the CDR3, is EAGVAQSPRYKIIEKRQSVAFWCNPISGHATLYWYQQILGQGPKLLIQFQNNGVVDDSQLPKDRFSAERLKGVDSTLKIQPAKLEDSAVYLCASSPPTSGGYTGELFFGEGSRLTVL.

This chain uses TRBV6-5 with TRBJ1-6; no reliable D call. This CDR3 comprises 13 residues. Germline CDR1 and CDR2: MNHEY and SVGAGI. Trimming left V 0 bases short and J 4 bases short, with 1 base between. The CDR3 coding sequence is TGTGCCAGCAGTTACTCATATAATTCACCCCTCCACTTT. Its translation is CASSYSYNSPLHF.

J is TRBJ2-4 and V is TRBV27; D is uncertain. The CDR3 extends over 16 amino acids. Germline-derived CDR1 and CDR2 are MNHEY and SMNVEV (reference sequence). V lost 6 bases and J 1 base, leaving 16 bases between the germline ends. CDR3 in DNA: TGTGCCAGCAGCCGACCCCGGACCCTTGCCAAAAACATTCAGTACTTC. Translated, it gives CASSRPRTLAKNIQYF.

The V gene is TRBV7-9, the J gene TRBJ1-2; D might be TRBD1 (6 bases). The germline V gene has CDR1 SEHNR and CDR2 FQNEAQ (reference sequence). The CDR3 contains 16 residues. The ends were cut back, 1 base at V and 2 bases at J, with 14 bases in the middle. The DNA for the CDR3 is TGTGCCAGCAGCTTAGGAGGGGGAGGGATAAACTATGGCTACACCTTC. Residues: CASSLGGGGINYGYTF.

The chain is built from TRBV28 and TRBJ1-1; tentatively, D is TRBD1 (6 bases). This CDR3 spans 16 amino acids. CDR1 and CDR2 from the germline V gene are MDHEN and SYDVKM. Between the trimmed V and J ends, which lost 1 base and 0 bases, there was a span of 12 bases. The CDR3 protein is CASSLYTGTLNTEAFF. The CDR3 nucleotides read TGTGCCAGCAGTTTATACACAGGGACCTTGAACACTGAAGCTTTCTTT.

This chain uses TRBV2 with TRBJ2-3, with a possible D match to TRBD2 (7 bases). The CDR3 is 16 amino acids. V lost 7 bases, J lost 4 bases, and 21 bases lay in between. Looked up from germline, CDR1 is SNHLY and CDR2 is FYNNEI. The DNA for the CDR3 is TGTGCCAGCAACGCCCGGACCGGAGGGGGGGCAGATACGCAGTATTTT. The encoded protein is CASNARTGGGADTQYF. Full variable domain (remainder filled in from reference TRBV2 and TRBJ2-3): EPEVTQTPSHQVTQMGQEVILRCVPISNHLYFYWYRQILGQKVEFLVSFYNNEISEKSEIFDDQFSVERPDGSNFTLKIRSTKLEDSAMYFCASNARTGGGADTQYFGPGTRLTVL.

This clone was counted a few times. The chain links TRBV7-8 to TRBJ2-1; 12 nucleotides line up with TRBD2. Germline V CDR1 and CDR2: SGHVS, FQNEAQ. V shed 4 bases, J shed 4 bases, and the junction held 2 bases outside the gene matches. The CDR3 sequence is 15 residues long. The CDR3 DNA reads TGTGCCAGCAGCTCACTAGCGGGAGGATACAATGAGCAGTTCTTC. It translates to CASSSLAGGYNEQFF.

The rearrangement joins TRBV18 to TRBJ2-5; D is undetermined. Germline V lookup: CDR1 KGHSH, CDR2 LQKENI. V was trimmed by 3 bases and J by 4 bases, leaving 9 bases between them. This CDR3 has 13 residues. The DNA of the CDR3 is TGTGCCAGCTCACCGTCGCAGAGAGAGACCCAGTACTTC. Protein product: CASSPSQRETQYF.

V usage is TRBV7-2 and J usage is TRBJ2-2; D remains unclear. The CDR3 has 13 residues. V was trimmed by 5 bases and J by 7 bases, leaving 11 bases between them. Germline-derived CDR1 and CDR2 are SGHTA and FQGNSA. DNA for the CDR3: TGTGCCAGCAGCCAAGAGACGGACGGGGAGCTGTTTTTT. Translating it yields CASSQETDGELFF.

This chain connects TRBV6-5 to TRBJ1-3, with TRBD1 matching 8 bases. Unmatched junction bases numbered 11, after V lost 5 bases and J lost 8 bases. From germline, CDR1 is MNHEY and CDR2 SVGAGI. CDR3 size: 15 residues. The CDR3 DNA reads TGTGCCAGCAGTCACCAGCCCAGGGGGCCGTACACCATATATTTT. Its protein is CASSHQPRGPYTIYF.

The V and J genes are TRBV2 and TRBJ1-2; D might be TRBD1 (5 bases). Germline V gene data show CDR1 as SNHLY and CDR2 as FYNNEI. Deletions cut 7 bases from V and 8 bases from J, with 17 bases between. There are 13 residues in the CDR3. CDR3 bases: TGTGCCAGCAAGGGGTCGGTCTTAGGAGGCTACACCTTC. As protein: CASKGSVLGGYTF.

This rearrangement joins TRBV15 to TRBJ2-2, with 7 bases fitting TRBD1. In germline, CDR1 is LNHNV, CDR2 YYDKDF (reference sequence). This CDR3 region has 14 residues. Trimming took 8 bases from V and 3 from J; bases not matched to a gene: 6. The CDR3: CATSTGVDTGELFF. The CDR3 coding sequence is TGTGCCACCTCTACAGGGGTGGACACCGGGGAGCTGTTTTTT.

The V gene is TRBV2, the J gene TRBJ1-5; D uncertain. V lost 7 bases and J lost 0, with 13 bases in between. Germline V gene lookup returns CDR1 SNHLY and CDR2 FYNNEI. The CDR3 contains 15 residues. The CDR3 DNA follows: TGTGCCAGCACTGAGGGAGGGTATAGCAATCAGCCCCAGCATTTT. Translating gives CASTEGGYSNQPQHF.

The chain carries TRBV2 and TRBJ2-4; no definite D call. The CDR3 contains 14 residues. V was pared by 6 bases and J by 5 bases, with 14 bases between. Germline V gene sequence: CDR1 SNHLY, CDR2 FYNNEI. CDR3 sequence (DNA): TGTGCCAGCAGGAGTCACAGTGCAGAAAACATTCAGTACTTC. This codes for CASRSHSAENIQYF.

This rearrangement joins TRBV18 to TRBJ2-1; TRBD1 matches at 7 bases. With 0 bases clipped from V and 0 bases from J, the junction kept 14 bases outside the gene matches. The CDR3 is 20 amino acids. CDR1 and CDR2 from the germline V gene are KGHSH and LQKENI. The CDR3 reads CASSPPTGYLAHSSYNEQFF. CDR3 nucleotides: TGTGCCAGCTCACCACCGACAGGGTATTTGGCCCACAGCTCCTACAATGAGCAGTTCTTC.

This chain connects TRBV7-6 to TRBJ2-3, with D hard to call. V was clipped by 2 bases and J by 1 base, with 4 bases between them. In germline, CDR1 is SGHVS, CDR2 FNYEAQ. There are 13 residues in the CDR3. The CDR3 bases are TGTGCCAGCAGCTTAATGCGCACAGATACGCAGTATTTT. It encodes CASSLMRTDTQYF.

A few counts support this clone. The rearrangement joins TRBV15 to TRBJ1-2; no firm D call. The germline gives CDR1 LNHNV, CDR2 YYDKDF (reference sequence). The V gene lost 1 base and the J gene lost 8 bases, with 14 bases spanning the gap. CDR3 length equals 14 residues. The CDR3 protein is CATSRGMGRRGYTF. Here the CDR3 DNA reads TGTGCCACCAGCAGAGGCATGGGGAGGCGGGGCTACACCTTC.

The chain links TRBV6-5 to TRBJ2-7; TRBD2 aligns across 9 bases. Germline V CDR1 and CDR2: MNHEY, SVGAGI. The length of the CDR3 is 15 residues. V dropped 2 bases and J dropped 2; count of bases not matched to a gene: 4. The CDR3 is CASSYVASGAYEQYF. The CDR3 region has the DNA TGTGCCAGCAGTTACGTGGCTAGCGGGGCCTACGAGCAGTACTTC.

The chain has TRBV2 and TRBJ1-2; D is undetermined. CDR1 is SNHLY and CDR2 is FYNNEI in the germline V gene. V was clipped by 3 bases and J by 7 bases, with 12 bases between them. The CDR3 contains 13 residues. The CDR3 nucleotides are TGTGCCAGCAGTGAGGCTGGGCTGGGTGGCTACACCTTC. It codes for CASSEAGLGGYTF.

The chain links TRBV7-9 to TRBJ1-6, with D unclear. This CDR3 is 16 amino acids long. V lost 0 bases and J lost 7, with 13 bases in between. Germline assignment: CDR1 SEHNR and CDR2 FQNEAQ (reference sequence). The CDR3 DNA is TGTGCCAGCAGCTTAGCTAAAGGGCTTCGGAATTCACCCCTCCACTTT. Translation gives CASSLAKGLRNSPLHF.